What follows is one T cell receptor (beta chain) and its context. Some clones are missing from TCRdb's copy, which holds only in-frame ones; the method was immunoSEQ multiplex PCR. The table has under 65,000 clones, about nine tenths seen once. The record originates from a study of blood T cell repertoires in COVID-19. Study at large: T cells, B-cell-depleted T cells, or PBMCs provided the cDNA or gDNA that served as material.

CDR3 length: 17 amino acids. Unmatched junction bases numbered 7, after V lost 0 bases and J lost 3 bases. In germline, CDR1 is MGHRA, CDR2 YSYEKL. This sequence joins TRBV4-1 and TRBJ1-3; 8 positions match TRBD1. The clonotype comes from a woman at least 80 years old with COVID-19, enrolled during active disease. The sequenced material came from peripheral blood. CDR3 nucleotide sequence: TGCGCCAGCAGCCAAGATACCCGTGACAGGGGTGGAAACACCATATATTTT. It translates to CASSQDTRDRGGNTIYF.